The rows below give T cell receptor beta chains drawn from one sample of a study of identical twins. TCRdb recomputed calls from the 5' RACE reads with MiXCR, one row per CDR3 protein. This table holds approximately 630,000 distinct CDR3 sequences, around 7.4% found once. This sample also belongs to another study, concerning yellow fever vaccine responses in identical twins.

The source material was PBMCs. These receptors came from a woman between 18 and 29 years old in good health. Both conserved end residues are part of each CDR3. The order of the fields is D gene, V gene, CDR3 protein. A D gene is named only where the DNA matches it firmly.

NA TRBV7-9 CASSLLVTENTEAFF
NA TRBV28 CASSLYLGRNEQFF
NA TRBV5-1 CASSLYGSFEAFF
NA TRBV5-1 CASSQGTGHSPLHF
TRBD1 TRBV24-1 CATSRGTGVQETQYF
TRBD1 TRBV9 CASSVHRGTEAFF
NA TRBV5-1 CASSWGGGQNQPQHF
NA TRBV5-1 CASSLRRSNTEAFF
TRBD2 TRBV20-1 CSARKRGDYNEQFF
NA TRBV9 CASSVALSEETQYF
NA TRBV20-1 CSASARSGTDTQYF
NA TRBV6-1 CASIPGTSEVYGYTF
TRBD2 TRBV6-5 CASSSPGTSGTGELFF
NA TRBV18 CASSPGPSRIHEQFF
TRBD2 TRBV11-1 CASSPLLGTSGGGNEQFF
TRBD2 TRBV7-8 CASSLASASGGYNEQFF
TRBD1 TRBV5-1 CASRKLGSSGDRVFIGTDTQYF
NA TRBV7-8 CASSAEGGAWETQYF
NA TRBV5-5 CASSLRGVDNEQFF
TRBD2 TRBV12-3/TRBV12-4 CASRQAGGVTGELFF
NA TRBV18 CASSRQETYEQYF
NA TRBV12-3/TRBV12-4 CASSLASGVHGYTF
NA TRBV7-9 CAITGSSGNTIYF
NA TRBV5-1 CASSLVLATDTDTQYF
TRBD1 TRBV5-1 CASSLGTGQIVAFF
TRBD2 TRBV11-3 CASSLGLAGNIQYF
NA TRBV24-1 CATSGGGTEAFF
TRBD2 TRBV20-1 CSATPGLAALNEQFF
TRBD2 TRBV5-6 CASSPGLTSTYEQYF
TRBD2 TRBV20-1 CSASRLAAPFNEQFF
TRBD1 TRBV4-1 CASSHAPGQGYTEAFF
TRBD1 TRBV6-2/TRBV6-3 CASTEDRGYDGNQPQHF
NA TRBV7-9 CASSSLDRDPGRETQYF
NA TRBV28 CASREGVQPQHF
TRBD1 TRBV27 CATGDRGVYEQFF
TRBD2 TRBV27 CASSLRLAGGSREQETQYF
TRBD2 TRBV20-1 CSARDQLGREGQHEQFF
TRBD1 TRBV10-1 CATSRQGSYNEQFF
NA TRBV29-1 CSVLGPFGGNTGELFF
NA TRBV7-9 CASSSYSANTEAFF
NA TRBV4-1 CASSHRGANTEAFF
NA TRBV29-1 CSVVGDLGQHF
NA TRBV5-1 CASSLGGTHNTGELFF
TRBD2 TRBV11-2 CASSSYSGRPKNIQYF
NA TRBV10-3 CAISDKGSGNTIYF
NA TRBV29-1 CSVSTGMENQPQHF
TRBD2 TRBV11-1 CASSLEFGLAGDISSYNEQFF
NA TRBV28 CASSYGGGNYNEQFF
NA TRBV7-6 CASSSQSSSSYEQYF
TRBD2 TRBV3-1 CASSPRLAGVLGEQFF
TRBD2 TRBV28 CASRATSGSVQNIQYF
TRBD1 TRBV3-1 CASSQDRGLDEQFF
NA TRBV10-3 CAISELWPIFGYTF
TRBD2 TRBV5-5 CASSLGSGGYNEQFF